This T cell receptor beta chain was sequenced in a study of Ad26.COV2.S vaccination and SARS-CoV-2 variants. In the study overall: The Ad26.COV2.S arm of the COV1001 trial was where the donor was placed. The study gave Ad26.COV2.S intramuscularly, once or twice 56 days apart.

Only a few counts were recorded for this clone. Looked up from germline, CDR1 is MNHNS and CDR2 is SASEGT. The CDR3 runs to 14 residues. With 2 bases removed from V and 1 base from J, the gap between germline ends came to 8 bases. As to treatment: roughly 20 received Ad26.COV2.S at low or high dose, single or two shots; about 5 received placebo; per-sample allocation not given. Material that was analyzed had been drawn on day 63 after the first vaccine or placebo injection. Aged 18-55 years, donor was enrolled in Boston in the early 2020s. Some clones are missing from TCRdb's copy, which holds only in-frame ones; the method was immunoSEQ multiplex PCR. Among roughly 700,000 clones listed, roughly 90% were seen once.

This rearrangement joins TRBV6-1 to TRBJ1-1, with a weak D call TRBD1 (5 bases). This TCR was recovered from a person between 18 and 60 years old who received the Ad26.COV2.S COVID-19 vaccine or a placebo. Material: peripheral blood, obtained in a trial of Ad26.COV2.S vaccine versus placebo. The CDR3 DNA sequence: TGTGCCAGCAGTGAACAGGGACGGAACACTGAAGCTTTCTTT. Its translation is CASSEQGRNTEAFF.